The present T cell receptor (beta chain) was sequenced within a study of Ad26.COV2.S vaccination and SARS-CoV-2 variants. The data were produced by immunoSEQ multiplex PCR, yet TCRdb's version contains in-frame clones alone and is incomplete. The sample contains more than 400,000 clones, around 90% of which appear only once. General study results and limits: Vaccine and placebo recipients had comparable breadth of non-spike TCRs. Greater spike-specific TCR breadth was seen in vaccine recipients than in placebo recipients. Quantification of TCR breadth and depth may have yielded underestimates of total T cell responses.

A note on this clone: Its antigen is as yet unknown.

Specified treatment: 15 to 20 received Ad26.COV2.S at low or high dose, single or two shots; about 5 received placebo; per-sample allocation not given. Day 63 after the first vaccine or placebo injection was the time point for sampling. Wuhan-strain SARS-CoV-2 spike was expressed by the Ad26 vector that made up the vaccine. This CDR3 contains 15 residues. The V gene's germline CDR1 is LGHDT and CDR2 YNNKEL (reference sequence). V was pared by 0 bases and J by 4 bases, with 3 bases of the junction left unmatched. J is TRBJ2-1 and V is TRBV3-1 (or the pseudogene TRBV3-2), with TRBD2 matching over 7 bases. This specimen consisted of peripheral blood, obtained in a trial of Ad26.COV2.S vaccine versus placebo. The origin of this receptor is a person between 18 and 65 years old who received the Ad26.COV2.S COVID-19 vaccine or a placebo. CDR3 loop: CASSQEASGYNEQFF. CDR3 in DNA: TGTGCCAGCAGCCAAGAGGCTAGCGGATACAATGAGCAGTTCTTC.